These 32 T cell receptor beta chains were all obtained from the same sample, sequenced in a study of PD-L1 blockade in urothelial cancer. Assay: immunoSEQ multiplex PCR; the TCRdb copy retains only in-frame clones and omits some. The table records 100,000 or so clones, approximately 85% of them present only once. The sequencing here drew on PBMCs, taken around atezolizumab (anti-PD-L1) treatment. The receptors originated from a man aged 50 to 60 with urothelial cancer.

The chain combines TRBV28 with TRBJ2-3; 14 bases are shared with TRBD2. The J segment lost 0 bases and the V segment lost 7 bases, leaving 12 bases of the junction unmatched. This CDR3 is built from 19 residues. Germline loops: CDR1 MDHEN, CDR2 SYDVKM. The CDR3 coding sequence is TGTGCCAGCACCGAACCGGGACTAGCGGGGGACTTCAGCACAGATACGCAGTATTTT. Translating it yields CASTEPGLAGDFSTDTQYF.

The rearrangement joins TRBV21-1 to TRBJ2-7; TRBD2, the table's D call, lacks a check against the DNA. TRBV21-1 is recorded as a pseudogene. The CDR3 consists of 17 residues. The CDR3: CASSKAPSGAFSYEQYF. For the CDR3, the DNA is TGTGCCAGCAGCAAAGCGCCTAGCGGGGCCTTCTCCTACGAGCAGTACTTC.

V is TRBV29-1 and J is TRBJ2-7, with D tentatively TRBD1 (5 bases). CDR1 and CDR2 (germline): SQVTM, ANQGSEA. This CDR3 contains 12 residues. V lost 4 bases and J lost 6, with 13 bases in between. CDR3 sequence reads: CSVGKGYREQYF. CDR3 DNA sequence: TGCAGCGTTGGCAAGGGGTACCGCGAGCAGTACTTC.

The chain combines TRBV25-1 with TRBJ2-3; the D gene is possibly TRBD2 (7 bases). Trimming stripped 3 bases from V and 11 bases from J, with 21 bases between. CDR3 length: 15 residues. Germline V gene data show CDR1 as MGHDK and CDR2 as SYGVNS. CDR3 sequence reads: CASSEGGLAEKRQYF. The CDR3 region has the DNA TGTGCCAGCAGTGAGGGGGGGCTAGCGGAAAAACGGCAGTATTTT. Drawing the rest from reference TRBV25-1 and TRBJ2-3, the complete variable domain is EADIYQTPRYLVIGTGKKITLECSQTMGHDKMYWYQQDPGMELHLIHYSYGVNSTEKGDLSSESTVSRIRTEHFPLTLESARPSHTSQYLCASSEGGLAEKRQYFGPGTRLTVL.

This clone was seen a single time. This chain links TRBV6-6 with TRBJ2-1; D might be TRBD2 (6 bases). Per the germline V gene, CDR1 is MNHNY and CDR2 is SVGAGI (reference sequence). Trimming stripped 5 bases from V and 2 bases from J, with 13 bases between. This CDR3 has 15 amino acids. Here the CDR3 DNA reads TGTGCCAGCAGTGTAACCCCGGGAGCCTACAATGAGCAGTTCTTC. Its protein is CASSVTPGAYNEQFF.

The rearrangement uses TRBV4-1 and TRBJ1-5, with 9 bases matching TRBD1. V trimming: 2 bases; J trimming: 0 bases; junction bases outside the gene matches: 11. Germline loops: CDR1 MGHRA, CDR2 YSYEKL. CDR3 size: 19 residues. The CDR3 loop is CASSQYLGQGLTSNQPQHF. CDR3 nucleotide sequence: TGCGCCAGCAGCCAATACCTGGGACAGGGCCTTACTAGCAATCAGCCCCAGCATTTT.

This rearrangement joins TRBV11-1 to TRBJ2-5; unclear D gene. Trimming took 1 base from V and 1 from J, leaving 10 bases between them. This CDR3 comprises 15 residues. CDR1 SGHAT and CDR2 FQDESV come from the germline V gene (reference sequence). In DNA, the CDR3 is TGTGCCAGCAGCTTAGGAGGTGCGCGCCAAGAGACCCAGTACTTC. Its translation is CASSLGGARQETQYF.

The rearrangement joins TRBV9 to TRBJ2-2; D not certain. Trimming stripped 4 bases from V and 4 bases from J, with 14 bases between. Germline CDR1 reads SGDLS; CDR2 reads YYNGEE. This CDR3 spans 15 amino acids. The CDR3 DNA reads TGTGCCAGCAGCCAGCCAGGTGGAAGCACCGGGGAGCTGTTTTTT. Translating gives CASSQPGGSTGELFF.

The chain couples TRBV7-9 to TRBJ2-7; tentatively, D is TRBD1 (6 bases). V was pared by 5 bases and J by 7 bases, with 15 bases between. Germline lookup yields CDR1 SEHNR and CDR2 FQNEAQ (reference sequence). The CDR3 totals 13 residues. Here the CDR3 reads CASSVGTTGEQYF. CDR3 DNA sequence: TGTGCCAGCAGCGTCGGGACAACAGGGGAGCAGTACTTC.

The rearrangement uses TRBV28 and TRBJ2-7; 9 bases are a match to TRBD1. J lost 3 bases, V lost 6 bases, and 9 bases had no gene match. Germline V CDR1 and CDR2: MDHEN, SYDVKM. The CDR3 sequence is 15 residues long. The CDR3, as DNA: TGTGCCAGCAGCAGGGGACAGGGTCGTTACTACGAGCAGTACTTC. As protein: CASSRGQGRYYEQYF.

The V gene is TRBV7-2, the J gene TRBJ2-7; no reliable D call. Looked up from germline, CDR1 is SGHTA and CDR2 is FQGNSA. The CDR3 covers 12 residues. V lost 5 bases and J lost 0, with 5 bases in between. In DNA form, the CDR3 reads TGTGCCAGCAGCCGGAGCTCCTACGAGCAGTACTTC. This sequence encodes CASSRSSYEQYF. The full variable domain, rest sourced from reference TRBV7-2 and TRBJ2-7, is GAGVSQSPSNKVTEKGKDVELRCDPISGHTALYWYRQSLGQGLEFLIYFQGNSAPDKSGLPSDRFSAERTGGSVSTLTIQRTQQEDSAVYLCASSRSSYEQYFGPGTRLTVT.

The chain has TRBV4-1 and TRBJ1-4; D is perhaps TRBD1 (5 bases). Trimming stripped 3 bases from V and 0 bases from J, with 8 bases between. The germline V gene has CDR1 MGHRA and CDR2 YSYEKL. The CDR3 has 15 amino acids. The CDR3 loop reads CASSQGRTTNEKLFF. For the CDR3, the DNA is TGCGCCAGCAGCCAGGGGCGTACAACTAATGAAAAACTGTTTTTT.

The chain carries TRBV19 and TRBJ2-2; D perhaps matches TRBD2 (6 bases). Trimming took 4 bases from V and 2 from J, leaving 11 bases between them. The germline CDR1 and CDR2 sequences are LNHDA and SQIVND (reference sequence). CDR3 length: 15 residues. The CDR3 DNA is TGTGCCAGTAGTAACGGGAGAACAAACACCGGGGAGCTGTTTTTT. This encodes CASSNGRTNTGELFF.

The rearrangement joins TRBV29-1 to TRBJ2-7; TRBD2 matches 11 bases. V lost 6 bases and J lost 3; bases outside the gene matches: 7. CDR1 and CDR2 from the germline V gene are SQVTM and ANQGSEA. The CDR3 totals 14 residues. The CDR3 DNA reads TGCAGCGTGGGACTAGCGGTCACGAGCTACGAGCAGTACTTC. This codes for CSVGLAVTSYEQYF.

This clone was detected once. The chain combines TRBV11-2 with TRBJ2-2; 9 bases are a match to TRBD1. Germline V gene lookup returns CDR1 SGHAT and CDR2 FQNNGV. After removal of 6 bases from V and 1 base from J, the junction contained 3 bases not matched to a gene. The CDR3 is made up of 15 amino acids. As DNA, the CDR3 is TGTGCCAGCAGGGGACAGGGAAGGAACACCGGGGAGCTGTTTTTT. Protein sequence: CASRGQGRNTGELFF.

This clone is a singleton in its sample. The chain couples TRBV5-6 to TRBJ2-1; D is possibly TRBD2 (6 bases). CDR1 SGHDT and CDR2 YYEEEE come from the germline V gene. CDR3 length equals 15 residues. Trimming removed 4 bases at V and 10 bases at J, with 21 bases between. CDR3 amino acids: CASSGGAGLTDEQFF. The CDR3 DNA is TGTGCCAGCAGCGGAGGGGCTGGGTTGACCGACGAGCAGTTCTTC.

This clone appeared a few times. The chain employs TRBV5-6 and TRBJ1-5, with D perhaps matching TRBD1 (6 bases). V was shortened by 4 bases and J by 2 bases, with 13 bases between the two germline ends. The V gene's germline CDR1 is SGHDT and CDR2 YYEEEE. This CDR3 spans 15 amino acids. CDR3 in amino acids: CASSHGGLGNQPQHF. The CDR3 coding sequence is TGTGCCAGCAGCCACGGGGGGCTGGGCAATCAGCCCCAGCATTTT.

The rearrangement links TRBV6-5 to TRBJ1-4; D perhaps matches TRBD1 (5 bases). There are 16 residues in the CDR3. The ends were cut back, 0 bases at V and 5 bases at J, with 13 bases in the middle. Germline values: CDR1 MNHEY, CDR2 SVGAGI. This chain's CDR3 is CASSYSGPERNEKLFF. The CDR3 bases are TGTGCCAGCAGTTACTCGGGGCCAGAAAGGAATGAAAAACTGTTTTTT.

In nucleotides, the CDR3 is TGTGCCAGCAGCTCGGACAGGGGAGGCTCCTACGAGCAGTACTTC. Its protein product is CASSSDRGGSYEQYF. The chain is built from TRBV7-9 and TRBJ2-7; TRBD1 aligns across 9 bases. The CDR3 loop spans 15 amino acids. Germline trimming cut 4 bases from V and 0 bases from J; bases unmatched to any gene: 4. Germline loops: CDR1 SEHNR, CDR2 FQNEAQ (reference sequence).

The chain joins TRBV28 to TRBJ2-3; 9 bases match TRBD2. Germline CDR1 reads MDHEN; CDR2 reads SYDVKM. This CDR3 is 14 amino acids long. After removal of 3 bases from V and 7 bases from J, the junction contained 5 bases not matched to a gene. CDR3 sequence reads: CASSFSGSGNTQYF. The DNA of the CDR3 is TGTGCCAGCAGTTTTAGCGGGAGTGGAAATACGCAGTATTTT.

This chain joins TRBV6-5 and TRBJ2-2, with 9 bases lining up with TRBD2. V shed 8 bases and J 4 bases; nucleotides not matched to a gene: 5. The CDR3 sequence is 14 residues long. CDR1 and CDR2 from the germline V gene are MNHEY and SVGAGI. DNA for the CDR3: TGTGCCAGCTCGGTAGCGGGAGTCACCGGGGAGCTGTTTTTT. Protein sequence: CASSVAGVTGELFF.

The CDR3 sequence is CASSGTRNEQYF. As DNA, the CDR3 is TGTGCCAGCAGTGGGACTAGAAACGAGCAGTACTTC. The rearrangement joins TRBV2 to TRBJ2-7; 7 bases map to TRBD2. The trim removed 4 bases at V and 5 bases at J, leaving 2 bases unmatched. Germline V gene data show CDR1 as SNHLY and CDR2 as FYNNEI. This CDR3 spans 12 amino acids.

The chain uses TRBV19 and TRBJ1-2; 7 bases map to TRBD1. The length of the CDR3 is 15 residues. CDR1 and CDR2 from the germline V gene are LNHDA and SQIVND (reference sequence). V shed 2 bases and J 0 bases; nucleotides not matched to a gene: 3. The CDR3 reads CASSIRQGANYGYTF. The CDR3 DNA sequence: TGTGCCAGTAGTATAAGACAGGGCGCTAACTATGGCTACACCTTC.

This chain uses TRBV11-3 with TRBJ2-1; 8 nucleotides line up with TRBD2. The germline CDR1 and CDR2 sequences are SGHNT and YENEEA. The J segment lost 8 bases and the V segment lost 6 bases, leaving 15 bases of the junction unmatched. The CDR3 is made up of 16 amino acids. CDR3 nucleotide sequence: TGTGCCAGCAGATACAATGTCGGGAGGGCCAGAGATGAGCAGTTCTTC. Protein product: CASRYNVGRARDEQFF.

DNA of the CDR3: TGTGCCAGCAGTTACCTATTCAACAGGCGGTCAGAAAAACTGTTTTTT. It specifies CASSYLFNRRSEKLFF. V usage is TRBV6-6 and J usage is TRBJ1-4, with D maybe TRBD1 (5 bases). The CDR3 consists of 16 residues. The V gene lost 2 bases and the J gene lost 8 bases, with 18 bases spanning the gap. In germline, CDR1 is MNHNY, CDR2 SVGAGI (reference sequence).

The rearrangement joins TRBV2 to TRBJ2-7, with TRBD2 matching over 10 bases. Unmatched junction bases numbered 8, after V lost 7 bases and J lost 5 bases. From germline, CDR1 is SNHLY and CDR2 FYNNEI. The CDR3 extends over 14 amino acids. This chain's CDR3 is CASIPSGRRNEQYF. CDR3 nucleotides: TGTGCCAGCATCCCTAGCGGGAGAAGGAACGAGCAGTACTTC.

The chain employs TRBV27 and TRBJ2-7; 9 nucleotides line up with TRBD2. With 5 bases clipped from V and 7 bases from J, the junction kept 6 bases outside the gene matches. Germline V gene lookup returns CDR1 MNHEY and CDR2 SMNVEV (reference sequence). The length of the CDR3 is 13 residues. The CDR3 nucleotides read TGTGCCAGCAGTAAAGGACTAGCGTGGGAGCAGTACTTC. Its protein is CASSKGLAWEQYF.

Of note for this clone: The junction shows a germline mismatch at one end, possibly a read error. This rearrangement joins TRBV6-5 to TRBJ2-1; 8 bases fit TRBD2. The CDR3 is 13 residues long. Germline assignment: CDR1 MNHEY and CDR2 SVGAGI. The CDR3 loop is CASSYSERGSSVF. The CDR3 DNA reads as TGTGCCAGCAGTTACTCTGAGCGGGGGTCTTCGGTCTTC.

CDR3 residues: CASTYRKNYGYTF. As DNA, the CDR3 is TGTGCCAGCACTTACAGAAAGAACTATGGCTACACCTTC. This chain uses TRBV2 with TRBJ1-2, with D uncertain. The germline V and J ends were trimmed by 7 bases and 2 bases, with 11 bases remaining between them. CDR3 size: 13 residues. CDR1 is SNHLY and CDR2 is FYNNEI in the germline V gene.

The chain recombines TRBV6-6 with TRBJ2-5, with D maybe TRBD2 (5 bases). The CDR3 extends over 14 amino acids. Germline-derived CDR1 and CDR2 are MNHNY and SVGAGI (reference sequence). V was trimmed by 5 bases and J by 5 bases, leaving 15 bases between them. CDR3 sequence: CASSKSGRVETQYF. In DNA form, the CDR3 reads TGTGCCAGCAGTAAATCCGGGCGGGTGGAGACCCAGTACTTC.

The V and J genes are TRBV6-6 and TRBJ2-7, with TRBD1 matching over 10 bases. Germline CDR1 is MNHNY and CDR2 is SVGAGI (reference sequence). The J segment lost 5 bases and the V segment lost 2 bases, leaving 6 bases of the junction unmatched. The CDR3 is 15 amino acids. The CDR3 region is CASSYGGQGTHEQYF. CDR3 nucleotides: TGTGCCAGCAGTTACGGGGGACAGGGGACCCACGAGCAGTACTTC.

V usage is TRBV11-3 and J usage is TRBJ2-7, with 8 bases aligning to TRBD1. The ends lost 1 base at V and 5 bases at J; junction bases unmatched: 4. CDR3 length: 14 residues. Germline CDR1 reads SGHNT; CDR2 reads YENEEA. CDR3 amino acids: CASSLGTGSNEQYF. DNA for the CDR3: TGTGCCAGCAGCTTAGGGACAGGGAGTAACGAGCAGTACTTC.